This T cell receptor beta chain was identified during a study of radiotherapy plus CTLA-4 blockade in lung cancer. Overall study findings and caveats: Best predicting response, reportedly, were early blood T cell clone dynamics, with interferon-beta.

Enrolled patients, whose metastatic non-small-cell lung cancer was chemo-refractory, received focal radiation plus CTLA-4 blockade with ipilimumab. The method was immunoSEQ multiplex PCR; TCRdb's version includes in-frame clones alone and lacks a portion of them. The sample carries roughly 24,000 clones, 60% to 85% recorded once. Concerning this clone: Its antigen is as yet unknown.

This CDR3 spans 13 amino acids. The V end lost 5 bases, the J end lost 4 bases, and 11 bases lay between the germline ends. Germline lookup yields CDR1 LNHNV and CDR2 YYDKDF (reference sequence). The chain recombines TRBV15 with TRBJ1-2; D is uncertain. This material consisted of peripheral blood, taken from a patient treated with radiotherapy plus ipilimumab. This receptor was identified in a human donor with non-small cell lung cancer that progressed on radiotherapy plus ipilimumab. The CDR3 reads CATSQPETYGYTF. The CDR3 nucleotides read TGTGCCACCAGCCAGCCGGAAACCTATGGCTACACCTTC.